One sample yielded the 20 T cell receptor beta chains listed below, sequenced in a study of glioma-infiltrating T cells. TCR alpha and beta CDR3 regions were amplified from RNA using iRepertoire nested multiplex PCR. TCRdb analysed the multiplex PCR reads with MiXCR anew, one entry per CDR3 protein. The table lists about 210,000 distinct CDR3 sequences, more than 25% of them singletons. Sequenced material: glioma tissue, nonneoplastic brain tissue, or PBMCs (not recorded which). These receptors came from a human donor with low-grade glioma or glioblastoma, undergoing nonglioma brain surgery, or in good health (not recorded which).

This clonotype was recorded many times. The chain employs TRBV12-3 or TRBV12-4 and TRBJ1-3; D unclear. Trimming took 6 bases from V and 0 from J, leaving 9 bases between them. The CDR3 consists of 14 residues. This CDR3 is CASRELSSGNTIYF. DNA of the CDR3: TGTGCCAGCAGAGAGTTGAGCTCTGGAAACACCATATATTTT.

This sequence joins TRBV5-5 and TRBJ1-2; D is uncertain. The CDR3 is made up of 13 amino acids. Germline CDR1 reads SGHKS; CDR2 reads YYEKEE (reference sequence). Between the trimmed V and J ends, which lost 3 bases and 5 bases, there was a span of 11 bases. The CDR3 DNA sequence: TGTGCCAGCAGCTGGACGGACCAGTATGGCTACACCTTC. Protein sequence: CASSWTDQYGYTF.

This clonotype was counted between two and nine times. The chain uses TRBV12-3 or TRBV12-4 and TRBJ2-2; the D gene could be TRBD1 or TRBD2 (7 bases each). Trimming removed 5 bases from V and 5 bases from J, with 15 bases in between. CDR3 length equals 15 residues. CDR3 protein: CASSLNRGGTGELFF. As DNA, the CDR3 is TGTGCCAGCAGTCTCAACAGGGGAGGGACCGGGGAGCTGTTTTTT.

The chain recombines TRBV4-1 with TRBJ1-4; D unclear. This CDR3 contains 14 residues. V dropped 0 bases and J dropped 8 bases, with 10 bases sitting between them. Germline V gene lookup returns CDR1 MGHRA and CDR2 YSYEKL. As DNA, the CDR3 is TGCGCCAGCAGCCAAGATTACCAGGCCGAAAAACTGTTTTTT. This codes for CASSQDYQAEKLFF.

Regarding this clonotype: A much larger clone sits a single nucleotide away, making a read error possible. Written as DNA, the CDR3 is TGTGCCAGCAGCTTAGCTGGGGTGTGGGGGGCGCCCTACGAGCAGTACTTC. This sequence encodes CASSLAGVWGAPYEQYF. V gene TRBV7-2 combines with J gene TRBJ2-7, with D possibly being TRBD1 or TRBD2 (6 bases each). The length of the CDR3 is 17 residues. Trimming left V 0 bases short and J 2 bases short, with 17 bases between. The germline gives CDR1 SGHTA, CDR2 FQGNSA.

In the case of this clonotype: Compared with germline, one end of the junction differs, possibly owing to a read error. This sequence joins TRBV20-1 and TRBJ2-5; possible D gene TRBD1, 5 bases. CDR1 DFQATT and CDR2 SNEGSKA come from the germline V gene (reference sequence). The CDR3 has 14 amino acids. The CDR3 sequence: CSAHNLWTKETQYF. The DNA for the CDR3 is TGCAGTGCTCACAACTTATGGACAAAAGAAACCCAGTACTTC.

This clonotype was seen repeatedly, ten times or more. This rearrangement joins TRBV6-2 or TRBV6-3 to TRBJ2-7, with TRBD2 matching 10 bases. CDR3 length: 14 residues. Unmatched junction bases numbered 6, after V lost 10 bases and J lost 0 bases. From germline, CDR1 is MNHEY and CDR2 SVGEGT. In DNA form, the CDR3 reads TGTGCCATCCAGGCTAGCGGGAGCTCCTACGAGCAGTACTTC. Encoded protein: CAIQASGSSYEQYF.

On this clonotype: Given a much more abundant clone one base away, this may be a read error. This chain joins TRBV9 and TRBJ2-3; D uncertain. The CDR3 runs 16 residues. V lost 0 bases, J lost 0 bases, and 11 bases lay in between. Germline assignment: CDR1 SGDLS and CDR2 YYNGEE. In DNA, the CDR3 is TGTGCCAGCAGCGTAGGTTATCGCCGGAGCACAGATACGCAGTATTTT. It encodes CASSVGYRRSTDTQYF.

In its sample, this clonotype was seen many times. The chain carries TRBV6-6 and TRBJ1-3; D gene uncertain. Between the trimmed V and J ends, which lost 0 bases and 0 bases, there was a span of 12 bases. This CDR3 region has 17 residues. Germline CDR1 reads MNHNY; CDR2 reads SVGAGI (reference sequence). In DNA, the CDR3 is TGTGCCAGCAGTTACTCCCGGTTAGCGGCCTCTGGAAACACCATATATTTT. Protein product: CASSYSRLAASGNTIYF.

This clonotype has a count of ten or more. The rearrangement joins TRBV7-8 to TRBJ2-2; D gene uncertain. Trimming removed 8 bases from V and 8 bases from J, with 9 bases in between. CDR1 is SGHVS, CDR2 FQNEAQ, per germline. The CDR3 loop spans 11 amino acids. CDR3 sequence: CASVMLGELFF. CDR3 nucleotide sequence: TGTGCCAGCGTGATGTTAGGGGAGCTGTTTTTT.

CDR3 loop: CSARGWTQETQFF. In nucleotides, the CDR3 is TGCAGTGCTAGAGGATGGACCCAAGAGACCCAGTTCTTC. The rearrangement links TRBV20-1 to TRBJ2-5; D not certain. The DNA matches TRBJ2-1 better at its end, which makes the J call doubtful. Germline CDR1 is DFQATT and CDR2 is SNEGSKA (reference sequence). CDR3 length equals 13 residues.

This clonotype has only a few counts. The chain recombines TRBV4-2 with TRBJ2-5; no clear D. Trimming took 4 bases from V and 5 from J, leaving 23 bases between them. Germline assignment: CDR1 LGHNA and CDR2 YNFKEQ. The CDR3 totals 17 residues. CDR3 sequence: CASSPRGAASPSETQYF. The CDR3 bases are TGTGCCAGCAGCCCTCGCGGCGCGGCATCACCATCTGAGACCCAGTACTTC.

The V call is TRBV11-2, the J call TRBJ2-5; no definite D call. The germline V and J ends were trimmed by 2 bases and 5 bases, with 15 bases remaining between them. CDR3 size: 15 residues. The germline V gene encodes CDR1 SGHAT and CDR2 FQNNGV. The CDR3 nucleotides are TGTGCCAGCAGCTTACTACGCTCTGAAGGGGAGACCCAGTACTTC. It translates to CASSLLRSEGETQYF. Based on the CDR3 plus reference TRBV11-2 and TRBJ2-5, the full variable domain is EAGVAQSPRYKIIEKRQSVAFWCNPISGHATLYWYQQILGQGPKLLIQFQNNGVVDDSQLPKDRFSAERLKGVDSTLKIQPAKLEDSAVYLCASSLLRSEGETQYFGPGTRLLVL.

This sequence joins TRBV18 and TRBJ1-3; D call uncertain. The V gene's germline CDR1 is KGHSH and CDR2 LQKENI. There are 12 residues in the CDR3. V was clipped by 4 bases and J by 13 bases, with 14 bases between them. The CDR3, as DNA: TGTGCCAGCTCACTCCCCCAACGCATTATATATTTT. Protein product: CASSLPQRIIYF.

J is TRBJ2-5 and V is TRBV27, with 7 positions matching TRBD1. This CDR3 spans 14 amino acids. CDR1 MNHEY and CDR2 SMNVEV come from the germline V gene (reference sequence). V shed 6 bases, J shed 5 bases, and the junction held 9 bases outside the gene matches. Here the CDR3 reads CASSAQGPTETQYF. The CDR3 DNA follows: TGTGCCAGCAGCGCACAGGGGCCAACGGAGACCCAGTACTTC.

This clonotype was observed a handful of times. This CDR3 reads CAWATYNEQFF. Written as DNA, the CDR3 is TGTGCCTGGGCAACCTACAATGAGCAGTTCTTC. The chain recombines TRBV30 with TRBJ2-1; D gene unclear. The germline V gene encodes CDR1 GTSNPN and CDR2 SVGIG (reference sequence). V shed 5 bases and J shed 2 bases, with 4 bases lying between them. The CDR3 is 11 amino acids.

Details on this clonotype: The missing conserved phenylalanine or tryptophan at the end of this CDR3 makes a read error likely. This chain connects TRBV20-1 to TRBJ1-1, with D unclear. Trimming stripped 6 bases from V and 5 bases from J, with 13 bases between. The CDR3 has 12 amino acids. Germline CDR1 DFQATT, CDR2 SNEGSKA (reference sequence). The CDR3 sequence is CSATRGRTEAFS. The CDR3 DNA sequence: TGCAGTGCAACCCGGGGTCGGACTGAAGCTTTCTCT.

The V call is TRBV12-3 or TRBV12-4, the J call TRBJ2-5; 7 bases agree with TRBD1. The CDR3 is 16 amino acids. J lost 1 base, V lost 4 bases, and 9 bases had no gene match. DNA of the CDR3: TGTGCCAGCAGTTCCCCGTGGGGGACAGCCCAAGAGACCCAGTACTTC. This sequence encodes CASSSPWGTAQETQYF.

This clonotype was recorded many times. This sequence joins TRBV7-2 and TRBJ2-3, with D tentatively TRBD1 (5 bases). This CDR3 is built from 14 residues. V was pared by 1 base and J by 5 bases, with 10 bases between. CDR1 is SGHTA, CDR2 FQGNSA, per germline. The CDR3 region is CASSLGGSIDTQYF. As DNA, the CDR3 is TGTGCCAGCAGCTTAGGGGGCTCCATAGATACGCAGTATTTT. The complete variable domain, with remaining parts taken from reference TRBV7-2 and TRBJ2-3, reads GAGVSQSPSNKVTEKGKDVELRCDPISGHTALYWYRQSLGQGLEFLIYFQGNSAPDKSGLPSDRFSAERTGGSVSTLTIQRTQQEDSAVYLCASSLGGSIDTQYFGPGTRLTVL.

This clonotype has at least ten counts. The chain has TRBV7-2 and TRBJ2-5; D gene ambiguous. The CDR3 length is 12 residues. Germline CDR1 SGHTA, CDR2 FQGNSA. Trimming left V 1 base short and J 1 base short, with 1 base between. CDR3 sequence: CASSLVQETQYF. The DNA of the CDR3 is TGTGCCAGCAGCTTAGTCCAAGAGACCCAGTACTTC.